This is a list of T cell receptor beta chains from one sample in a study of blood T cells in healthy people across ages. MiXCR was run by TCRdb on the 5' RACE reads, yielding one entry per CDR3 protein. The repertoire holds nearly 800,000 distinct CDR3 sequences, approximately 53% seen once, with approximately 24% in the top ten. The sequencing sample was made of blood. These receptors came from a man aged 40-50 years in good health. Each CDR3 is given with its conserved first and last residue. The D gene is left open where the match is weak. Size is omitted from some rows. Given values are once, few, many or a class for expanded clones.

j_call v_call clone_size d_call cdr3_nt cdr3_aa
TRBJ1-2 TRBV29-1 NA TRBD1 TGCAGCGTTGACCCCTCGGGACAGATGGGGTATGGCTACACCTTC CSVDPSGQMGYGYTF
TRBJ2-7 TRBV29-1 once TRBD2 TGCAGCGTTGAAGATCGAGGGACTAGCGGGGGGGAGGACGAGCAGTACTTC CSVEDRGTSGGEDEQYF
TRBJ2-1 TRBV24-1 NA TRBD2 TGTGCCACCAGTGATTTAGGGCTAGCGGGAGGTAATGAGCAGTTCTTC CATSDLGLAGGNEQFF
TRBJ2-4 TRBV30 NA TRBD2 TGTGCCTGGAGCCTAGCGGGGGGAAGAAACATTCAGTACTTC CAWSLAGGRNIQYF
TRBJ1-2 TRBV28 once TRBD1 TGTGCCAGCAGGAGGCTCCAGGGGGAGGGCTACACCTTC CASRRLQGEGYTF
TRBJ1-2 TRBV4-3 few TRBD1 TGCGCCAGCAGCCTCCATTCCCGGACAGGGGGCAACCTCTACACCTTC CASSLHSRTGGNLYTF
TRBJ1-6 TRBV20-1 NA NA TGCAGTGCTAGATTCGGGCAGGGCTTCCCCAGGTCACCCCTCCACTTT CSARFGQGFPRSPLHF
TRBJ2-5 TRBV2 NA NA TGTGCCAGCAGTGAAGCAGGGATTCGCCAAGAGACCCAGTACTTC CASSEAGIRQETQYF
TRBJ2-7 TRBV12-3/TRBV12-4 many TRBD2 TGTGCCAGCAGTTTGGGGGGGACCCCCTACGAGCAGTACTTC CASSLGGTPYEQYF
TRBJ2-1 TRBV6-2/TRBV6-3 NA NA TGTGCCAGCAGGGAACTAAGTAGGAGCGATGAGCAGTTCTTC CASRELSRSDEQFF
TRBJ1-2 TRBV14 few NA TGTGCCAGCAGCGGGACGGATAACTATGGCTACACCTTC CASSGTDNYGYTF
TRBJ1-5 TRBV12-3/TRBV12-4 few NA TGTGCCAGCAGTGTGGGCCAGCAGCCCCAGCATTTT CASSVGQQPQHF
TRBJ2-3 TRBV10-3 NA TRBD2 TGTGCCATCAGTGAGAATCTAGCGGGGATGACTAGCACAGATACGCAGTATTTT CAISENLAGMTSTDTQYF
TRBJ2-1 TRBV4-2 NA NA TGTGCCAGCAGCCAAACCGGGGACTCCTACAATGAGCAGTTCTTC CASSQTGDSYNEQFF
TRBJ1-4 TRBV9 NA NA TGTGCCAGCAGCGCTTGGGGGGAGCCTAATGAAAAACTGTTTTTT CASSAWGEPNEKLFF
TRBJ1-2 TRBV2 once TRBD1 TGTGCCAGATCTTCTCCGGGACAGCGGAACGCTTATGGCTACACCTTC CARSSPGQRNAYGYTF
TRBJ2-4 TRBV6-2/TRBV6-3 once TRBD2 TGTGCCAGCAGTTACCTCTCGACGGGAGGGCCTGTGGGAAACATTCAGTACTTC CASSYLSTGGPVGNIQYF
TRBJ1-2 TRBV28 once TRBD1 TGTGCCAGCAGTCCCCGGACAGGGGTTGGCTACACCTTC CASSPRTGVGYTF
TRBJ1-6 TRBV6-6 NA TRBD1 TGTGCCAGCACCGTAGGGACAGCGAGCTCCTATAATTCACCCCTCCACTTT CASTVGTASSYNSPLHF
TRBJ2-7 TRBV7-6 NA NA TGTGCCAGCAGCTTAATGACTCCGACCTACGAGCAGTACTTC CASSLMTPTYEQYF
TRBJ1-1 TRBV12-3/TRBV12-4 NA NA TGTGCCAGCAGTTCCCGCGCCACTTCCGGGTCCACTGAAGCTTTCTTT CASSSRATSGSTEAFF
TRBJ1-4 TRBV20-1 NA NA TGCAGTGCCCCCGTTAGAAGAACTAATGAAAAACTGTTTTTT CSAPVRRTNEKLFF
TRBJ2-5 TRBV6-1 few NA TGTGCCAGCATCAGAGCAGTTCAAGAGACCCAGTACTTC CASIRAVQETQYF
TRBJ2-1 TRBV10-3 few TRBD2 TGTGCCATCACGGGACTAGCGGGAGGATATGAGCAGTTCTTC CAITGLAGGYEQFF
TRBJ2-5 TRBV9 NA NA TGTGCCAGCAGCGCGTCAGGATGGGAGACCCAGTACTTC CASSASGWETQYF
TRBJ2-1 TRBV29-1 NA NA TGCAGCGTAGCTCACAAGGGGTCCGACAATGAGCAGTTCTTC CSVAHKGSDNEQFF
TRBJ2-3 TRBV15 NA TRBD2 TGTGCCACCAGCAGAGTGAGCGGGGGGGCCACCGATACGCAGTATTTT CATSRVSGGATDTQYF
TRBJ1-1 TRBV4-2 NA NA TGTGCCAGCAGCCGAACAGGGTTTTTAAACACTGAAGCTTTCTTT CASSRTGFLNTEAFF
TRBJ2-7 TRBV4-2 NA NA TGTGCCAGCAACCAGGGGACTTTAAATGAGCAGTACTTC CASNQGTLNEQYF
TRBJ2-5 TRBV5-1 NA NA TGCGCCAGCAGCTCCGGGTCCGGGCAAGAGACCCAGTACTTC CASSSGSGQETQYF
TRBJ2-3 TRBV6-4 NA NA TGTGCCAGCAGTGAGAGGGGGGCAGAAGATACGCAGTATTTT CASSERGAEDTQYF
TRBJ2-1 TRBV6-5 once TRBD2 TGTGCCAGCAGTTACTCGTGGGTTAGCGGGAGTCTGAATGAGCAGTTCTTC CASSYSWVSGSLNEQFF
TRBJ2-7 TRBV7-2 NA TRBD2 TGTGCCAGCAGCTTAGTGATAGCGGGAGGAAGAGCCTACGAGCAGTACTTC CASSLVIAGGRAYEQYF
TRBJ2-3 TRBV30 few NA TGTGCCTGCGAGCCTGGCGGGGTGGGCACAGATACGCAGTATTTT CACEPGGVGTDTQYF
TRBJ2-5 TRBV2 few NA TGTGCCAGCAGTGACTGGGGGGAGACCCAGTACTTC CASSDWGETQYF
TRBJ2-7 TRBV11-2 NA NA TGTGCCAGCAGCTTAGAGGCCCTTCCCTACTACGAGCAGTACTTC CASSLEALPYYEQYF
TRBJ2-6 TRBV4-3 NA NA TGCGCCAGCAGCCAAGATCTCAGGAACTCTGGGGCCAACGTCCTGACTTTC CASSQDLRNSGANVLTF
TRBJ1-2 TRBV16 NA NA TGTGCCAGCAGCCAATATTTACAGGGACTCGGCTACACCTTC CASSQYLQGLGYTF